These 17 T cell receptor beta chains share one sample of origin, sequenced in a study of radiation and T cells in renal cell carcinoma. Profiling relied on immunoSEQ multiplex PCR, and the TCRdb table lists in-frame clones only, not all of them. The repertoire holds fewer than 200,000 clones, with about 85% as singletons. The time point denotes: blood 4 weeks post-SBRT, at nephrectomy. The treatment: 15 Gy SBRT to primary tumor, nephrectomy 4 weeks later. This material consisted of blood, taken from a patient whose treatment included radiotherapy and nephrectomy. The receptors were gathered from a woman between 50 and 59 years old with renal cell carcinoma.

The CDR3 DNA sequence: TGCAGCGTCGCCGCGGGGTCTTCCTACGAGCAGTACTTC. This codes for CSVAAGSSYEQYF. The V and J genes are TRBV29-1 and TRBJ2-7; tentatively, D is TRBD2 (6 bases). The CDR3 sequence is 13 residues long. The V gene lost 6 bases and the J gene lost 1 base, with 13 bases spanning the gap. CDR1 SQVTM and CDR2 ANQGSEA come from the germline V gene.

This chain joins TRBV6-5 and TRBJ1-2; D unresolved. CDR1 MNHEY and CDR2 SVGAGI come from the germline V gene. V shed 0 bases and J shed 7 bases, with 15 bases lying between them. This CDR3 has 15 residues. The CDR3 bases are TGTGCCAGCAGTTACTCGAGGCCCCCTCTTATTGGCTACACCTTC. Translating it yields CASSYSRPPLIGYTF.

The J gene is TRBJ1-4, the V gene TRBV6-6; no reliable D call. The germline V gene has CDR1 MNHNY and CDR2 SVGAGI (reference sequence). The CDR3 has 13 residues. The V and J ends lost 2 bases and 4 bases respectively, with 5 bases between them. The CDR3 region has the DNA TGTGCCAGCAGTTACAGGGTTAATGAAAAACTGTTTTTT. Amino acid sequence: CASSYRVNEKLFF.

The chain couples TRBV6-1 to TRBJ2-3, with a weak D call TRBD1 (5 bases). CDR1 is MNHNS, CDR2 SASEGT, per germline. There are 14 residues in the CDR3. With 5 bases removed from V and 1 base from J, the gap between germline ends came to 10 bases. CDR3 bases: TGTGCCAGCAGTCTTCAGGGCCGCACAGATACGCAGTATTTT. This gives the protein CASSLQGRTDTQYF.

As regards this clone: A junction boundary mismatches the germline segment, possibly from a read error. The chain recombines TRBV4-3 with TRBJ2-7; D may be TRBD1 (5 bases). Germline V gene lookup returns CDR1 LGHNA and CDR2 YSLEER. The CDR3 contains 13 residues. The CDR3 here is CASSQDYGDSCVF. The DNA for the CDR3 is TGCGCCAGCAGCCAAGATTACGGTGACAGTTGCGTCTTC.

The CDR3 loop is CASSSRTGYEQYF. CDR3 DNA sequence: TGTGCCAGCAGCTCTCGGACAGGATACGAGCAGTACTTC. The J gene is TRBJ2-7, the V gene TRBV7-2; 7 nucleotides line up with TRBD1. This CDR3 contains 13 residues. V trimming: 4 bases; J trimming: 4 bases; junction bases outside the gene matches: 4. The germline gives CDR1 SGHTA, CDR2 FQGNSA.

The V gene is TRBV6-1, the J gene TRBJ2-7; D uncertain. Trimming removed 1 base from V and 8 bases from J, with 9 bases in between. CDR3 length equals 12 residues. Germline values: CDR1 MNHNS, CDR2 SASEGT. CDR3 coding DNA: TGTGCCAGCAGTGAAGTCTTGAGCAAGCAGTACTTC. It codes for CASSEVLSKQYF.

The CDR3: CASSLDWLAGREQFF. As DNA, the CDR3 is TGCGCCAGCAGCTTGGATTGGCTAGCGGGTCGTGAGCAGTTCTTC. This chain joins TRBV5-1 and TRBJ2-1; 8 bases agree with TRBD2. The germline V gene encodes CDR1 SGHRS and CDR2 YFSETQ. J was trimmed by 9 bases and V by 0 bases; bases with no gene match: 8. The CDR3 is 15 residues long.

The genes are TRBV7-9 and TRBJ1-1; TRBD1 agrees at 7 bases. From germline, CDR1 is SEHNR and CDR2 FQNEAQ (reference sequence). This CDR3 spans 14 amino acids. V dropped 1 base and J dropped 1; count of bases not matched to a gene: 0. The CDR3 spells CASSLGTGNTEAFF. The CDR3 nucleotides are TGTGCCAGCAGCTTAGGGACAGGGAACACTGAAGCTTTCTTT.

This chain uses TRBV5-1 with TRBJ1-1; D might be TRBD1 (6 bases). Germline CDR1 and CDR2: SGHRS and YFSETQ. CDR3 length: 15 amino acids. Trimming removed 0 bases from V and 5 bases from J, with 14 bases in between. The DNA for the CDR3 is TGCGCCAGCAGCTTGGAAAACCCAGGGGAGACTGAAGCTTTCTTT. Translating gives CASSLENPGETEAFF.

The V call is TRBV7-3, the J call TRBJ2-5, with 8 bases matching TRBD2. The ends lost 1 base at V and 5 bases at J; junction bases unmatched: 3. Germline values: CDR1 SGHTA, CDR2 FQGTGA. The CDR3 contains 14 residues. The CDR3 spells CASSLNPSGETQYF. The CDR3, as DNA: TGTGCCAGCAGCTTAAACCCTAGCGGGGAGACCCAGTACTTC.

The V call is TRBV7-2, the J call TRBJ2-7; D may be TRBD1 or TRBD2 (7 bases each). V was pared by 6 bases and J by 6 bases, with 21 bases between. Germline CDR1 SGHTA, CDR2 FQGNSA. This CDR3 is built from 15 residues. CDR3 protein: CASSYEGGGIGEQYF. CDR3 coding DNA: TGTGCCAGCAGTTACGAGGGAGGGGGCATAGGCGAGCAGTACTTC.

The rearrangement uses TRBV19 and TRBJ2-7; D gene uncertain. The CDR3 is 14 amino acids. V was pared by 4 bases and J by 2 bases, with 12 bases between. CDR1 and CDR2 (germline): LNHDA, SQIVND (reference sequence). CDR3 protein: CASSTSEDPYEQYF. The CDR3 DNA reads TGTGCCAGTAGTACCTCTGAGGATCCCTACGAGCAGTACTTC.

The J gene is TRBJ1-5, the V gene TRBV5-5; D is uncertain. Germline values: CDR1 SGHKS, CDR2 YYEKEE (reference sequence). The length of the CDR3 is 14 residues. V lost 0 bases and J 9 bases, leaving 13 bases between the germline ends. In nucleotides, the CDR3 is TGTGCCAGCAGCTTGGCCGGTACCCAATGGCCCCAGCATTTT. This encodes CASSLAGTQWPQHF.

This chain joins TRBV7-9 and TRBJ2-7, with 7 bases that match TRBD2. The V gene end was trimmed by 4 bases and the J gene end by 6 bases; junction bases not matched to a gene: 6. From germline, CDR1 is SEHNR and CDR2 FQNEAQ (reference sequence). The CDR3 loop spans 13 amino acids. The CDR3 here is CASSSGEGPEQYF. CDR3 coding DNA: TGTGCCAGCAGCTCGGGGGAGGGTCCCGAGCAGTACTTC. Looking up the rest from reference TRBV7-9 and TRBJ2-7 gives the full variable domain: DTGVSQNPRHKITKRGQNVTFRCDPISEHNRLYWYRQTLGQGPEFLTYFQNEAQLEKSRLLSDRFSAERPKGSFSTLEIQRTEQGDSAMYLCASSSGEGPEQYFGPGTRLTVT.

This chain links TRBV5-1 with TRBJ2-3; weak D call: TRBD2 (7 bases). V dropped 4 bases and J dropped 5 bases, with 17 bases sitting between them. There are 15 residues in the CDR3. The V gene's germline CDR1 is SGHRS and CDR2 YFSETQ. Written as DNA, the CDR3 is TGCGCCAGCAGCCTGGGGGGGCAGTTCAAAGATACGCAGTATTTT. Residues: CASSLGGQFKDTQYF.

The V and J genes are TRBV5-1 and TRBJ1-6, with 11 bases aligning to TRBD1. Germline V gene data show CDR1 as SGHRS and CDR2 as YFSETQ. V lost 4 bases to trimming and J lost 2 bases; unmatched junction nucleotides: 11. This CDR3 is built from 19 residues. In DNA, the CDR3 is TGCGCCAGCAGCCCATGGGGGACAGGGGGTGATACCTATAATTCACCCCTCCACTTT. Its protein is CASSPWGTGGDTYNSPLHF.